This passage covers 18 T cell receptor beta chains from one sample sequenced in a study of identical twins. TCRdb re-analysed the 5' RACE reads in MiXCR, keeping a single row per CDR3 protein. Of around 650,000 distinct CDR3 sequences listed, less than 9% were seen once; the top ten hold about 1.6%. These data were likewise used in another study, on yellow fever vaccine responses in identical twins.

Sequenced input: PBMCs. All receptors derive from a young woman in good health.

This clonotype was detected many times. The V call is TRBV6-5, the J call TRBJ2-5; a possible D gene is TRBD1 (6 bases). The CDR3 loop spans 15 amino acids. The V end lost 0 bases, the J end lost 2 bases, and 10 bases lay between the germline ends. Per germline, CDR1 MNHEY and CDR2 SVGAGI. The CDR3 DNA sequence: TGTGCCAGCAGTTACTCCGCAGGGGCGCAAGAGACCCAGTACTTC. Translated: CASSYSAGAQETQYF.

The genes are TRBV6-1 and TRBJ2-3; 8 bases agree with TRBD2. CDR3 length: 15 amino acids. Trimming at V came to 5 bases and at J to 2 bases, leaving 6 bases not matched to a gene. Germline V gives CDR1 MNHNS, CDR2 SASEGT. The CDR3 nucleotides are TGTGCCAGCAGTTCAGCGCGGGGGGCCACAGATACGCAGTATTTT. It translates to CASSSARGATDTQYF.

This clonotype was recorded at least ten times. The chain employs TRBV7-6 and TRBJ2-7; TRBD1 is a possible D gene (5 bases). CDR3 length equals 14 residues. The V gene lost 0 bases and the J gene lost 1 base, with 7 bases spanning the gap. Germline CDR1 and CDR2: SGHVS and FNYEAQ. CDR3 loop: CASSLAAGSYEQYV. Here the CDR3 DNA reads TGTGCCAGCAGCTTAGCGGCAGGGTCCTACGAGCAGTACGTC.

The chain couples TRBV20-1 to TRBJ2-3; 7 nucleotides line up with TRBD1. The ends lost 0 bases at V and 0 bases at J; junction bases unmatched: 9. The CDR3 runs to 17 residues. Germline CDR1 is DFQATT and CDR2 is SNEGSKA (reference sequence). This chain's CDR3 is CSARDRVSRGSTDTQYF. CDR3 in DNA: TGCAGTGCTAGAGATCGGGTTAGCAGGGGGAGCACAGATACGCAGTATTTT.

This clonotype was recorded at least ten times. The CDR3 DNA sequence: TGTGCCAGCACCAACCGTAATGAAAAACTGTTTTTT. This gives the protein CASTNRNEKLFF. J is TRBJ1-4 and V is TRBV7-6; D uncertain. This CDR3 spans 12 amino acids. V lost 7 bases to trimming and J lost 4 bases, with 7 bases between them. The V gene's germline CDR1 is SGHVS and CDR2 FNYEAQ.

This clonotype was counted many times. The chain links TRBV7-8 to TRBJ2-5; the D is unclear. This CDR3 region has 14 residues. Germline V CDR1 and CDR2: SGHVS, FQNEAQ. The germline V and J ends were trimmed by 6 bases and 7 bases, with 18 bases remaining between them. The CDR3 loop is CASSPFAGILTQYF. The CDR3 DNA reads TGTGCCAGCAGTCCTTTTGCTGGGATCTTGACCCAGTACTTC.

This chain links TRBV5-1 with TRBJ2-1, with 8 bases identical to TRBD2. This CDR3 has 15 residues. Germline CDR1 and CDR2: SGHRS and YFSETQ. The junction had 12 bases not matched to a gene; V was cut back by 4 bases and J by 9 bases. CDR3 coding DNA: TGCGCCAGCAGCCCTATGTTAGCGGGGACCGGTGAGCAGTTCTTC. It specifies CASSPMLAGTGEQFF.

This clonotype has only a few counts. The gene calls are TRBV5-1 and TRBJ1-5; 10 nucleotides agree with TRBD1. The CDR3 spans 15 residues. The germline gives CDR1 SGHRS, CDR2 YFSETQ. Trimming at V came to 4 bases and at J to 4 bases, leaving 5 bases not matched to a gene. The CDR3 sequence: CASSRWTGGNQPQHF. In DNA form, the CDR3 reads TGCGCCAGCAGCCGATGGACAGGGGGGAATCAGCCCCAGCATTTT.

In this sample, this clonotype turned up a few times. The CDR3 nucleotides are TGCGCCAGCAGCCAAGCCCAGATTGAGACCCAGTACTTC. It encodes CASSQAQIETQYF. This chain joins TRBV4-1 and TRBJ2-5; D is ambiguous. Germline assignment: CDR1 MGHRA and CDR2 YSYEKL. CDR3 length: 13 residues. V was trimmed by 1 base and J by 5 bases, leaving 8 bases between them.

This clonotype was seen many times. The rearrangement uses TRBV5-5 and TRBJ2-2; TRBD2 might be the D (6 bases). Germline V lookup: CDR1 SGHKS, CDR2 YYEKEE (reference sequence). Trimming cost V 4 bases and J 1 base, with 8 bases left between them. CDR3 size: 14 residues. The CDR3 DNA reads TGTGCCAGCAGCCGACTAGTGAACACCGGGGAGCTGTTTTTT. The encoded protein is CASSRLVNTGELFF.

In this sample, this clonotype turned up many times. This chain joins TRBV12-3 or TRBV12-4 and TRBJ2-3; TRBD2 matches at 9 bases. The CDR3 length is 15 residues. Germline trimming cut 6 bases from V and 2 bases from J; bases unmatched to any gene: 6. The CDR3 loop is CASRQTSGNTDTQYF. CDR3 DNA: TGTGCCAGCAGACAGACTAGCGGCAACACAGATACGCAGTATTTT.

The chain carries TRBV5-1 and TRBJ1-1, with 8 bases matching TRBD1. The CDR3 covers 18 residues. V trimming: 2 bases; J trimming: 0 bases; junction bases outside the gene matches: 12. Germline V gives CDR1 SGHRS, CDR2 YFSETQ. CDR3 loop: CASSLRTGPTYMNTEAFF. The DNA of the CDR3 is TGCGCCAGCAGCTTACGGACAGGGCCCACGTACATGAACACTGAAGCTTTCTTT.

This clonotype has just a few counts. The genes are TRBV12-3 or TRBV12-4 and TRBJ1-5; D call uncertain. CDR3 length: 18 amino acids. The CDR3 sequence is CTCSLGTWLENSNQPQHF. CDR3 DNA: TGTACCTGCAGTTTAGGTACATGGTTGGAAAATAGCAATCAGCCCCAGCATTTT.

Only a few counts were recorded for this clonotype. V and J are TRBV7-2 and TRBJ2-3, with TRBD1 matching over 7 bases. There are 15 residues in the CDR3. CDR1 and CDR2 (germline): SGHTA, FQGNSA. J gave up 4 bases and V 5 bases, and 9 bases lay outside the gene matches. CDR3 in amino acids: CASSIQTGPADTQYF. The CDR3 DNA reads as TGTGCCAGCAGCATACAGACAGGGCCGGCAGATACGCAGTATTTT. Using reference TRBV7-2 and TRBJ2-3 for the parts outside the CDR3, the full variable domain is GAGVSQSPSNKVTEKGKDVELRCDPISGHTALYWYRQSLGQGLEFLIYFQGNSAPDKSGLPSDRFSAERTGGSVSTLTIQRTQQEDSAVYLCASSIQTGPADTQYFGPGTRLTVL.

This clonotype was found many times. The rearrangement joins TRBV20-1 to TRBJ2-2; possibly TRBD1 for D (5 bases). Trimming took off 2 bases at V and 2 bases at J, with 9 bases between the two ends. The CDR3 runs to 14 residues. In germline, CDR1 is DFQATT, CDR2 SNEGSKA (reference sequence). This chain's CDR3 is CSARSQGNTGELFF. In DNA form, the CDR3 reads TGCAGTGCTAGATCGCAGGGCAACACCGGGGAGCTGTTTTTT.

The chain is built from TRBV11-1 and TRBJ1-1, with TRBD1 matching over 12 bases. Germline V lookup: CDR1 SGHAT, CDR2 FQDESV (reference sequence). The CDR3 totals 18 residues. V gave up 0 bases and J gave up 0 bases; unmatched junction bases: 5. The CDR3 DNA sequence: TGTGCCAGCAGCTTAGCCGGGACAGGGGGCCCGTTGAACACTGAAGCTTTCTTT. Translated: CASSLAGTGGPLNTEAFF. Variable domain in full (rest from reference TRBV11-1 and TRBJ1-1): EAEVAQSPRYKITEKSQAVAFWCDPISGHATLYWYRQILGQGPELLVQFQDESVVDDSQLPKDRFSAERLKGVDSTLKIQPAELGDSAMYLCASSLAGTGGPLNTEAFFGQGTRLTVV.

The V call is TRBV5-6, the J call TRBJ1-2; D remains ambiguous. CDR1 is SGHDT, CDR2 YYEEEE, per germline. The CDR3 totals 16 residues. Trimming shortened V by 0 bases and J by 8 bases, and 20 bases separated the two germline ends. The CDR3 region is CASSLGLDAKFFGYTF. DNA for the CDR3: TGTGCCAGCAGCTTGGGTCTGGATGCTAAATTTTTCGGCTACACCTTC.

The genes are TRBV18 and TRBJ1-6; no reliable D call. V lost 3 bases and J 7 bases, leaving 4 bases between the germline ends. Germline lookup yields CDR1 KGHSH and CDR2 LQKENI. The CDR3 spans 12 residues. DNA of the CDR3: TGTGCCAGCTCACCTGAGAATTCACCCCTCCACTTT. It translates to CASSPENSPLHF. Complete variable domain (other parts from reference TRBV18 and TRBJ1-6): NAGVMQNPRHLVRRRGQEARLRCSPMKGHSHVYWYRQLPEEGLKFMVYLQKENIIDESGMPKERFSAEFPKEGPSILRIQQVVRGDSAAYFCASSPENSPLHFGNGTRLTVT.